This TCR beta chain was sequenced in a study of identical twins. Germline CDR1 reads SGHDT; CDR2 reads YYEEEE. The CDR3 totals 14 residues. Trimming stripped 4 bases from V and 1 base from J, with 9 bases between. TCRdb re-called the 5' RACE reads through MiXCR, storing one row per CDR3 protein. The repertoire holds about 470,000 distinct CDR3 sequences, with approximately 25% as singletons. These same data were also listed under a study on T cells expressing NK-cell markers. That paper notes: Seven donors tested HCMV-seropositive and one tested seronegative among the eight sequenced. Several experiments added an anti-gamma-delta TCR antibody to sort only alpha-beta TCR T cells. The study found these clonotypes also leading the CD3+CD56-NKG2C+ fraction in several donors.

The sequence derives from a woman aged 18-29 years in good health. The chain joins TRBV5-6 to TRBJ2-4; tentative D call: TRBD1 (6 bases). Specimen: CD4+ T cells sorted from blood. As DNA, the CDR3 is TGTGCCAGCAGCCCTGGGGGCGCCAAAAACATTCAGTACTTC. Amino acids: CASSPGGAKNIQYF.